These 4 T cell receptor beta chains came from one sample sequenced in a study of regulatory T cells in long-lasting Graves disease. HTBI primers from iRepertoire and Arm-PCR of CDR3 regions yielded the TCR beta libraries. MiXCR was run by TCRdb on the multiplex PCR reads, yielding one entry per CDR3 protein. The sample contains roughly 400,000 distinct CDR3 sequences, 20% of which appear only once. The time point: persistent/refractory GD, antithyroid drugs over 5 years with positive TRAb. PBMC RNA served as the TCR library source. The starting material was peripheral blood mononuclear cells (PBMCs), obtained when the disease was refractory, from a patient treated with antithyroid drugs. These receptors were collected from a female donor with Graves disease.

This clonotype has more than one count but fewer than ten. The V gene is TRBV7-3, the J gene TRBJ2-1, with 9 bases fitting TRBD2. This CDR3 contains 15 residues. Trimming cost V 5 bases and J 0 bases; bases outside gene matches: 2. Per germline, CDR1 SGHTA and CDR2 FQGTGA. The CDR3 is CASSETSGSYNEQFF. The CDR3 nucleotides read TGTGCCAGCAGCGAGACTAGCGGCTCCTACAATGAGCAGTTCTTC. Together with reference TRBV7-3 and TRBJ2-1, the CDR3 gives the full variable domain: GAGVSQTPSNKVTEKGKYVELRCDPISGHTALYWYRQSLGQGPEFLIYFQGTGAADDSGLPNDRFFAVRPEGSVSTLKIQRTERGDSAVYLCASSETSGSYNEQFFGPGTRLTVL.

By share, this clonotype ranks as large. Sequence at one end of the junction differs from germline and may be a read error. The CDR3 region has the DNA TGCGCCAGCAGCCAAGAACCTGGCGAGAGGGGGAGTGGGGAGACCCAGTACTTC. As protein: CASSQEPGERGSGETQYF. J is TRBJ2-5 and V is TRBV7-2; D perhaps matches TRBD1 (6 bases). Germline CDR1 and CDR2: SGHTA and FQGNSA. This CDR3 spans 18 amino acids.

V gene TRBV25-1 combines with J gene TRBJ1-6; 7 nucleotides line up with TRBD1. V lost 4 bases, J lost 9 bases, and 9 bases stayed unmatched. Looked up from germline, CDR1 is MGHDK and CDR2 is SYGVNS. This CDR3 comprises 15 residues. The CDR3 loop reads CASSGVWTGPSPLHF. For the CDR3, the DNA is TGTGCCAGCAGTGGGGTGTGGACAGGACCTTCACCCCTCCACTTT.

This clonotype was counted ten times or more. V and J are TRBV7-9 and TRBJ1-4, with D hard to call. Trimming removed 6 bases at V and 8 bases at J, with 10 bases between. Germline V gene lookup returns CDR1 SEHNR and CDR2 FQNEAQ (reference sequence). CDR3 length: 12 residues. DNA for the CDR3: TGTGCCAGCAGTTTGGGCAGGGAAAAACTGTTTTTT. As protein: CASSLGREKLFF.